This TCR beta chain emerged from a study of cytomegalovirus exposure and HLA in healthy donors. This clone was counted a few times. PCR amplification relied on 60 Vbeta primers (plus 13 Jbeta primers). Clones were sequenced by immunoSEQ multiplex PCR, and TCRdb holds only the in-frame ones, with some missing. The data contain some 130,000 clones, roughly 77% of them seen just once; the ten biggest clones take up about 3%. V gave up 7 bases and J gave up 8 bases, with 17 bases separating them. The CDR3 consists of 13 residues. CDR1 and CDR2 (germline): MNHNS, SASEGT. Sequencing was carried out using PBMCs. This chain joins TRBV6-1 and TRBJ1-1, with a tentative D call TRBD1 (6 bases). This receptor was identified in a female donor in good health and CMV-seronegative. CDR3 sequence reads: CASIDVGGAEAFF. The CDR3 DNA is TGTGCCAGCATCGACGTGGGGGGGGCCGAAGCTTTCTTT.